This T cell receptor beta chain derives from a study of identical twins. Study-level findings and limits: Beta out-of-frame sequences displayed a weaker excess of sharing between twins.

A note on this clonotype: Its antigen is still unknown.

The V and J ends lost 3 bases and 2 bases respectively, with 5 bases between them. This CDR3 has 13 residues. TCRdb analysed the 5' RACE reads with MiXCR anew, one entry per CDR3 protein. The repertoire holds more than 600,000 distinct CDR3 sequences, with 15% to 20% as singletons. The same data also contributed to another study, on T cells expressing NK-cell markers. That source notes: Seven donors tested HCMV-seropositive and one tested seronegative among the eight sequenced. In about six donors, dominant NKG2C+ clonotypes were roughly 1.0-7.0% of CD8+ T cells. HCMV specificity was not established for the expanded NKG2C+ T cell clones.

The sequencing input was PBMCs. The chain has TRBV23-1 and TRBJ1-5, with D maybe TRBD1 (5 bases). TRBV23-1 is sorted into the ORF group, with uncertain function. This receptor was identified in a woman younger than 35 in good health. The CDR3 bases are TGCGCCAGCAGTCACAGGGGCAATCAGCCCCAGCATTTT. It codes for CASSHRGNQPQHF.